Listed here is a single T cell receptor beta chain. Authors' processing steps: Estimated nucleated cell counts came from reference gene primer amplification. Clones were sequenced by immunoSEQ multiplex PCR, and TCRdb holds only the in-frame ones, with some missing. V and J calls and clone size are as listed in that table; D and trimming were resolved from the DNA. The sample yields about 65,000 clones, nearly 85% seen once. CDR1 and CDR2 (germline): LGHDT, YNNKEL (reference sequence). The CDR3 covers 16 residues. V was clipped by 4 bases and J by 4 bases, with 14 bases between them. This sample stems from a study of blood T cell repertoires in COVID-19. Study-level information: The study drew acute and convalescent COVID-19 samples from the United States, Italy and Spain. The analysed material was cDNA or gDNA that came from T cells, B-cell-depleted T cells, or PBMCs.

The sequence came from a human donor in a cohort sampled during active COVID-19. J is TRBJ1-6 and V is TRBV3-1 (or the pseudogene TRBV3-2); tentative D call: TRBD1 (5 bases). The material sequenced was peripheral blood. CDR3 loop: CASSPWGGGYNSPLHF. DNA of the CDR3: TGTGCCAGCAGCCCATGGGGCGGGGGGTATAATTCACCCCTCCACTTT.